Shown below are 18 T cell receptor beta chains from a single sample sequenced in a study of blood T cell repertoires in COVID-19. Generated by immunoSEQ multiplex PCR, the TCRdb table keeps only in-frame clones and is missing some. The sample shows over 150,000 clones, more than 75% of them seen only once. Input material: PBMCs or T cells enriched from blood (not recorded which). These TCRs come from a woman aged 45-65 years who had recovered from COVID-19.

CDR3 sequence (DNA): TGTGCCAGCAGCCGGGGATTCCAAGAGACCCAGTACTTC. Its translation is CASSRGFQETQYF. The chain couples TRBV11-2 to TRBJ2-5, with D perhaps matching TRBD2 (5 bases). The ends were cut back, 5 bases at V and 1 base at J, with 8 bases in the middle. CDR3 length: 13 amino acids. Germline CDR1 is SGHAT and CDR2 is FQNNGV.

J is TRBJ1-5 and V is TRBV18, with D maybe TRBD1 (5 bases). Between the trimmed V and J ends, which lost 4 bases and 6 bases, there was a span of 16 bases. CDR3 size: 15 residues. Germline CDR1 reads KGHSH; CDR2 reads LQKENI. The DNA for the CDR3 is TGTGCCAGCTCACTACGACAGAGGGAGGGTCAGCCCCAGCATTTT. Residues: CASSLRQREGQPQHF.

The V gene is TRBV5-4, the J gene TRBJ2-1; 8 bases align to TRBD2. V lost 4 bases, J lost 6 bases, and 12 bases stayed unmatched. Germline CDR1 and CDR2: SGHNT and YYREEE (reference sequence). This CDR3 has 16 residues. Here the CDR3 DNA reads TGTGCCAGCAGCGGGGGGGGACTAGTTCGTTCCAATGAGCAGTTCTTC. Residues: CASSGGGLVRSNEQFF.

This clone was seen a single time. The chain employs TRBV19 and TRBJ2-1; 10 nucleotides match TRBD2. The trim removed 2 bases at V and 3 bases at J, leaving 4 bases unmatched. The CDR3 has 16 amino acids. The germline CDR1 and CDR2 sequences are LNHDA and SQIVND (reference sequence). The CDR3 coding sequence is TGTGCCAGTAGTATATCAGCGGGGGGGTTCTACAATGAGCAGTTCTTC. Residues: CASSISAGGFYNEQFF.

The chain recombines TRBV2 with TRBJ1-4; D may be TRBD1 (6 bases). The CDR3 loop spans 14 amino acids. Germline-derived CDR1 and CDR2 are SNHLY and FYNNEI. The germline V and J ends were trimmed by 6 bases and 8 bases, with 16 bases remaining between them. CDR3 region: CASSGQLDGEKLFF. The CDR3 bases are TGTGCCAGCAGCGGACAGCTCGACGGGGAAAAACTGTTTTTT.

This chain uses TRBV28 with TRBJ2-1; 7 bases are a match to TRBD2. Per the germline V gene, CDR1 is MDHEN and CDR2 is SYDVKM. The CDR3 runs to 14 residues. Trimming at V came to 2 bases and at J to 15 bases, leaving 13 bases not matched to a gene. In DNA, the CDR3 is TGTGCCAGCAGTTTACTTAGCGGGTCAGGAAGTTCGTTCTTC. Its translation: CASSLLSGSGSSFF.

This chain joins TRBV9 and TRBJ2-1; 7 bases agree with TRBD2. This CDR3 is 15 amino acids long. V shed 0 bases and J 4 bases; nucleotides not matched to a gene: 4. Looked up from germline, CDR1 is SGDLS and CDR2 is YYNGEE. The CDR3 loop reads CASSVGGTTYNEQFF. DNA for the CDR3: TGTGCCAGCAGCGTAGGAGGGACTACTTACAATGAGCAGTTCTTC.

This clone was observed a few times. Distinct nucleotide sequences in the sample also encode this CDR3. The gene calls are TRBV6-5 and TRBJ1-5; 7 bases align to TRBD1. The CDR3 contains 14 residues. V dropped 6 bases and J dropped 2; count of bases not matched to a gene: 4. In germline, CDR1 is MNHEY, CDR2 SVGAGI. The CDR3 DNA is TGTGCCAGCAGGAGAACAGGGGGCAATCAGCCCCAGCATTTT. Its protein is CASRRTGGNQPQHF.

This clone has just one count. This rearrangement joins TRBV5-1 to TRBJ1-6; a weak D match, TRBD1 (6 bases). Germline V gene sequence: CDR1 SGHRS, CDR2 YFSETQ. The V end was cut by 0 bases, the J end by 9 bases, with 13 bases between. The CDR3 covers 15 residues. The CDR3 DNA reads TGCGCCAGCAGCTTGGACAGGGCGCGCGGTTCACCCCTCCACTTT. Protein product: CASSLDRARGSPLHF. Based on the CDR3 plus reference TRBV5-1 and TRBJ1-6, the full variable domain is KAGVTQTPRYLIKTRGQQVTLSCSPISGHRSVSWYQQTPGQGLQFLFEYFSETQRNKGNFPGRFSGRQFSNSRSEMNVSTLELGDSALYLCASSLDRARGSPLHFGNGTRLTVT.

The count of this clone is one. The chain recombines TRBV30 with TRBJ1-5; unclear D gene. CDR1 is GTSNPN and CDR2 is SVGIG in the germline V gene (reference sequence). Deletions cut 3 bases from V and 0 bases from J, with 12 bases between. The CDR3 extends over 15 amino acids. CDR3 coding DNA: TGTGCCTGGAGCAGCGACGGTTATAGCAATCAGCCCCAGCATTTT. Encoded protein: CAWSSDGYSNQPQHF.

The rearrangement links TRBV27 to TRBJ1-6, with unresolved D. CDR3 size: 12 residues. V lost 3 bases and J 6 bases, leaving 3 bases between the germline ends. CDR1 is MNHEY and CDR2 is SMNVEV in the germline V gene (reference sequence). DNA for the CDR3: TGTGCCAGCAGTTTCAGTAATTCACCCCTCCACTTT. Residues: CASSFSNSPLHF.

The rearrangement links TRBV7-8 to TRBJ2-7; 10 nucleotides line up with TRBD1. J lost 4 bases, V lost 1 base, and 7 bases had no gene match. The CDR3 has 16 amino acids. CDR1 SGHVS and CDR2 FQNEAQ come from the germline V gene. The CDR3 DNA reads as TGTGCCAGCAGCTTAGAGGGGGGGACAGGGGTTTACGAGCAGTACTTC. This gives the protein CASSLEGGTGVYEQYF.

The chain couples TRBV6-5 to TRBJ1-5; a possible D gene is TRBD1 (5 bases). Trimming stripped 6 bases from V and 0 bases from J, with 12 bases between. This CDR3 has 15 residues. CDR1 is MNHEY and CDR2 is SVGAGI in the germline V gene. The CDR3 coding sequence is TGTGCCAGCAGCCCCCCGACAGATAGCAATCAGCCCCAGCATTTT. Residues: CASSPPTDSNQPQHF.

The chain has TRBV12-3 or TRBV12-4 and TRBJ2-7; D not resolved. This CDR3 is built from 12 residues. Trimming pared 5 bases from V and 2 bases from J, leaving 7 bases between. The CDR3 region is CASSPPAYEQYF. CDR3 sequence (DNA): TGTGCCAGCAGTCCTCCAGCCTACGAGCAGTACTTC.

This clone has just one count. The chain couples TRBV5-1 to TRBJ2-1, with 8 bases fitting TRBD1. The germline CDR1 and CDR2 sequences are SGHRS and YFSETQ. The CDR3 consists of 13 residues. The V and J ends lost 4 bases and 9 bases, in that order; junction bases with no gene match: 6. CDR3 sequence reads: CASSPDRGSEQFF. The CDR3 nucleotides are TGCGCCAGCAGCCCCGACAGGGGTTCTGAGCAGTTCTTC.

The CDR3 loop is CASSIQTGPKRETQYF. The CDR3 DNA follows: TGTGCCAGCAGTATCCAAACTGGCCCAAAGAGGGAGACCCAGTACTTC. The J gene is TRBJ2-5, the V gene TRBV6-6; no firm D call. The germline V and J ends were trimmed by 5 bases and 5 bases, with 21 bases remaining between them. CDR1 MNHNY and CDR2 SVGAGI come from the germline V gene (reference sequence). This CDR3 has 16 residues.

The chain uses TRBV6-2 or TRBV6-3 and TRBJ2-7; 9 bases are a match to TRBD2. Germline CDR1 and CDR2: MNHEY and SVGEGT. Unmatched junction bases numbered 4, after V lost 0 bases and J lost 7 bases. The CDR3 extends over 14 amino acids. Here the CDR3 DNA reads TGTGCCAGCAGTTACTCTGGCGGGAGGGAGGAGCAGTACTTC. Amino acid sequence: CASSYSGGREEQYF.

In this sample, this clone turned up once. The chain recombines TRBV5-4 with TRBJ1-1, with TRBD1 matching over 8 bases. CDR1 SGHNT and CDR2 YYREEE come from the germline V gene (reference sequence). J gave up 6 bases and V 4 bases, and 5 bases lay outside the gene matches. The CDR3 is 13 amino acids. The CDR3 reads CASSKTGVAEAFF. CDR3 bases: TGTGCCAGCAGCAAGACAGGGGTGGCTGAAGCTTTCTTT.